Sequencing of this T cell receptor (beta chain) was carried out in a study of T-cell reconstitution after alpha-beta-depleted transplantation in children. The germline V gene has CDR1 SGHAT and CDR2 FQDESV (reference sequence). The CDR3 runs 18 residues. V was cut by 1 base and J by 2 bases, with 15 bases left in between. This sample's TCRbeta library carried unique molecular identifier barcodes. TCRdb used MiXCR to reprocess the PCR reads, holding one entry per CDR3 protein. The sample has 190,000 or so distinct CDR3 sequences; 13% to 15% are singletons. This clonotype was detected many times. The sequence came from a human donor who donated a stem cell graft to a child with acute lymphoblastic leukemia. V gene TRBV11-1 combines with J gene TRBJ2-6; no definite D call. Sequenced here: PBMCs from the stem cell graft donor, sampled from the stem cell graft. The CDR3, as DNA: TGTGCCAGCAGCTTAGTCTATATGTGGGAAGCTGGGGCCAACGTCCTGACTTTC. Its translation: CASSLVYMWEAGANVLTF.